This T cell receptor (beta chain) comes out of a study of beta chain features in type 1 diabetes. A heparinised blood draw that averaged about 110 mL was obtained once from each donor. What was sequenced were expressed TCRB transcripts, since all of the isolated RNA had been reverse transcribed. Around 3.5 million reads on average were seen across naive, central memory and regulatory T cell samples. TCRdb keeps only in-frame clones here, not all; method: immunoSEQ multiplex PCR. The profile covers some 120,000 clones, with roughly 17% appearing a single time and around 2.5% taken by the ten largest. CDR1 and CDR2 from the germline V gene are SGHTA and FQGTGA. Trimming removed 4 bases at V and 5 bases at J, with 13 bases between. This CDR3 region has 14 residues. This clone was picked up a small number of times. The antigen remains undetermined. The study, taken as a whole, reports: The study found moderately but significantly shorter TCRB CDR3s in all four CD4+ subsets of Type 1 diabetes patients. In the patient group, naive, central memory and Treg TCRB repertoires seemed more alike than in the healthy donor group.

Source material: central memory CD4+ T cells from blood. The receptor was isolated from a man younger than 35 with type 1 diabetes. The V gene is TRBV7-3, the J gene TRBJ2-3; possible D gene TRBD2, 7 bases. The CDR3 DNA sequence: TGTGCCAGCAGCTGGCGGGGGCCGGGAGATACGCAGTATTTT. It is translated as CASSWRGPGDTQYF. The full variable domain, rest sourced from reference TRBV7-3 and TRBJ2-3, is GAGVSQTPSNKVTEKGKYVELRCDPISGHTALYWYRQSLGQGPEFLIYFQGTGAADDSGLPNDRFFAVRPEGSVSTLKIQRTERGDSAVYLCASSWRGPGDTQYFGPGTRLTVL.